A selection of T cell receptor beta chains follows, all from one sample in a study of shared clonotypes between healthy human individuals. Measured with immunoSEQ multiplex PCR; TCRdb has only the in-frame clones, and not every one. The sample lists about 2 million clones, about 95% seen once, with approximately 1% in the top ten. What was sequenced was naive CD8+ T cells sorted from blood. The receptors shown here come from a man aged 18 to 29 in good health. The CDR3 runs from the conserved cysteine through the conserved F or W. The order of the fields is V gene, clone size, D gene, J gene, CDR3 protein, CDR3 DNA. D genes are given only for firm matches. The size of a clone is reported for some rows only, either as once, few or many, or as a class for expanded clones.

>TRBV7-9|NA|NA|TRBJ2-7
CASTGQGYEQYF
TGTGCCAGCACGGGTCAGGGGTACGAGCAGTACTTC
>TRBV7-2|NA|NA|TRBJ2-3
CAVRDSGLLLLTSTDTQYF
TGTGCCGTGCGGGACAGCGGCCTTCTACTTTTAACTAGCACAGATACGCAGTATTTT
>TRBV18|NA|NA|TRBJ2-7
CASEGRTPYEQYF
TGTGCCAGCGAGGGGCGAACACCCTACGAGCAGTACTTC
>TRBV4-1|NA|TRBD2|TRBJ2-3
CASSPPGGPTPDTQYF
TGCGCCAGCAGCCCTCCGGGGGGGCCGACGCCAGATACGCAGTATTTT
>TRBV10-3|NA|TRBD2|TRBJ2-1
CAIHSGSSYNEQFF
TGTGCCATTCATAGCGGGAGCTCCTACAATGAGCAGTTCTTC
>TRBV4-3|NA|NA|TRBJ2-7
CASSQEVAAESYEQYF
TGCGCCAGCAGCCAAGAGGTGGCAGCGGAGTCCTACGAGCAGTACTTC
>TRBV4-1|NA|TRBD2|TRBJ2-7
CASSQGGGLAYEQYF
TGCGCCAGCAGCCAAGGGGGGGGACTAGCTTACGAGCAGTACTTC
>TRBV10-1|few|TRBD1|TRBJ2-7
CASSASGTGGSYEQYF
TGCGCCAGCAGTGCATCCGGGACAGGGGGCTCCTACGAGCAGTACTTC
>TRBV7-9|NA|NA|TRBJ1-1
CASSPREGGGDTEAFF
TGTGCCAGCAGCCCCCGGGAGGGGGGCGGGGACACTGAAGCTTTCTTT
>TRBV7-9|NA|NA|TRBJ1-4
CASSRNAGGNEKLFF
TGTGCCAGCAGCAGAAATGCGGGGGGGAATGAAAAACTGTTTTTT
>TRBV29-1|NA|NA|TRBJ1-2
CSVVGRQDNGYTF
TGCAGCGTTGTCGGAAGGCAGGACAATGGCTACACCTTC
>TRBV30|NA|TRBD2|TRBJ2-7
CAWSPGLAGYEQYF
TGTGCCTGGAGCCCGGGACTAGCAGGCTACGAGCAGTACTTC
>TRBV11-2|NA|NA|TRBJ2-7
CASSVRGVPYEQYF
TGTGCCAGCAGCGTTAGAGGGGTCCCCTACGAGCAGTACTTC
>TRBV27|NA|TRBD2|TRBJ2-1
CASSLVAGVLNEQFF
TGTGCCAGCAGTTTGGTAGCGGGGGTCCTCAATGAGCAGTTCTTC
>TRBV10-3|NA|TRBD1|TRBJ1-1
CAISELTGTGYEAFF
TGTGCCATCAGTGAGTTAACCGGGACAGGGTATGAAGCTTTCTTT
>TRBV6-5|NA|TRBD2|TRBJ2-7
CASSALLAGNYEQYF
TGTGCCAGCAGCGCCCTCCTAGCGGGGAACTACGAGCAGTACTTC
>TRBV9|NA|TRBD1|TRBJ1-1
CASSATGGHTEAFF
TGTGCCAGCAGCGCCACAGGGGGCCACACTGAAGCTTTCTTT
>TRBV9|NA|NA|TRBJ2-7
CASSVGALSSYEQYF
TGTGCCAGCAGCGTAGGGGCCCTCTCCTCCTACGAGCAGTACTTC
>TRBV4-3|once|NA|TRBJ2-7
CASSQDWGRDEQYF
TGCGCCAGCAGCCAAGATTGGGGGCGGGACGAGCAGTACTTC
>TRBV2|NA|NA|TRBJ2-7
CAGSSENSYEQYF
TGTGCCGGCTCTAGCGAGAACTCCTACGAGCAGTACTTC
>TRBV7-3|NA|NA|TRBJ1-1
CASSSGVGAEAFF
TGTGCCAGCAGCTCGGGCGTGGGGGCTGAAGCTTTCTTT
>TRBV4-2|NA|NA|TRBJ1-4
CASSQDPINEKLFF
TGTGCCAGCAGCCAAGATCCGATTAATGAAAAACTGTTTTTT
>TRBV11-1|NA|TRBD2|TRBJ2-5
CASSSSGGAGTQYF
TGTGCCAGCAGCAGTAGCGGGGGAGCGGGGACCCAGTACTTC
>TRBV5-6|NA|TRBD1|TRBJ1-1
CASSSWTGVWGNTEAFF
TGTGCCAGCAGCTCATGGACAGGGGTATGGGGGAACACTGAAGCTTTCTTT
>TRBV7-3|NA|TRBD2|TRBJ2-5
CASSLLAGGLETQYF
TGTGCCAGCAGCTTATTGGCGGGGGGGCTCGAGACCCAGTACTTC
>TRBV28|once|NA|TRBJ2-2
CASSFPGPGNTGELFF
TGTGCCAGCAGTTTCCCCGGGCCGGGGAACACCGGGGAGCTGTTTTTT
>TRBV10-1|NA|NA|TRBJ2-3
CASSPAGVSTDTQYF
TGCGCCAGCAGTCCGGCAGGGGTTAGCACAGATACGCAGTATTTT
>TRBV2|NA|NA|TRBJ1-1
CASSSELASREAFF
TGTGCCAGCAGTAGTGAACTGGCGTCTAGGGAAGCTTTCTTT
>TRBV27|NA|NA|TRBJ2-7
CASSWGPRSEQYF
TGTGCCAGCAGTTGGGGCCCTAGATCCGAGCAGTACTTC
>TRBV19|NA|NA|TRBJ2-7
CASSPRVGNEQYF
TGTGCCAGTAGTCCCCGGGTAGGGAACGAGCAGTACTTC
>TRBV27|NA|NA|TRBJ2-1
CASSSGPVYNEQFF
TGTGCCAGCAGTTCAGGCCCCGTCTACAATGAGCAGTTCTTC
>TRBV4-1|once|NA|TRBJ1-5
CASSQGVSYQPQHF
TGCGCCAGCAGCCAAGGGGTTTCCTATCAGCCCCAGCATTTT
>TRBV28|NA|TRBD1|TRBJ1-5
CASSLRGTGNLYRGNQPQHF
TGTGCCAGCAGTTTAAGGGGGACAGGGAATTTATATCGCGGCAATCAGCCCCAGCATTTT
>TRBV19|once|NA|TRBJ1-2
CASSGQRYTF
TGTGCCAGTAGTGGACAGAGATACACCTTC
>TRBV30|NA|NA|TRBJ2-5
CAWSVGWGSATQETQYF
TGTGCCTGGAGTGTAGGGTGGGGTAGCGCGACACAAGAGACCCAGTACTTC
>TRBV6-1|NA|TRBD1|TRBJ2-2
CASPRDRVPSGELFF
TGTGCCAGCCCTCGGGACAGGGTACCATCCGGGGAGCTGTTTTTT
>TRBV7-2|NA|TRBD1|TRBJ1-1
CASSLKVGTGGWNTEAFF
TGTGCCAGCAGCTTAAAAGTCGGGACAGGGGGATGGAACACTGAAGCTTTCTTT
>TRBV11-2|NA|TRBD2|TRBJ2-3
CASSLEFGLAGTTDTQYF
TGTGCCAGCAGCTTAGAATTCGGGCTAGCGGGTACCACAGATACGCAGTATTTT
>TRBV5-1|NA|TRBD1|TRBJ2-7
CASSYSEGARWEQYF
TGCGCCAGCAGCTATAGTGAGGGGGCCCGCTGGGAGCAGTACTTC
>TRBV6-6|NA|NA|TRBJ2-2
CASTPNTGELFF
TGTGCCAGTACACCGAACACCGGGGAGCTGTTTTTT
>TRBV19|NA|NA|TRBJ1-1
CASSIILKGAEAFF
TGTGCCAGTAGTATTATACTAAAGGGGGCTGAAGCTTTCTTT
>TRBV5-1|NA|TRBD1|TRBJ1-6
CASRGQGNNSPLHF
TGCGCCAGCAGAGGACAGGGTAATAATTCACCCCTCCACTTT
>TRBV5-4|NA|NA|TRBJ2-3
CASSLPSGYTDTQYF
TGTGCCAGCAGCTTGCCCAGCGGATACACAGATACGCAGTATTTT